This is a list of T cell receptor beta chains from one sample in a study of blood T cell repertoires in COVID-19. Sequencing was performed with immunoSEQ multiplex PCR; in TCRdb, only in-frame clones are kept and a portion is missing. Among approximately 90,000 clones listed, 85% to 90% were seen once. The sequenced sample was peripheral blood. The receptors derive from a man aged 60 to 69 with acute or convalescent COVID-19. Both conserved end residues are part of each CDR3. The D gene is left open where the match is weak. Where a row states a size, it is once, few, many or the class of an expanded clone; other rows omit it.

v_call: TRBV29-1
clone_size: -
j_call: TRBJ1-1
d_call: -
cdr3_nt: TGCAGCGCGACCCCAGGGGATGGGACTGAAGCTTTCTTT
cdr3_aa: CSATPGDGTEAFF

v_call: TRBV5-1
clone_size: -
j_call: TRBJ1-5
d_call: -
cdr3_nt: TGCGCCAGCAGCTTGGTCCCAGGGTATCAGCCCCAGCATTTT
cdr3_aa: CASSLVPGYQPQHF

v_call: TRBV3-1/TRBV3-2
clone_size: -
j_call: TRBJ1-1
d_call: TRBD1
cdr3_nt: TGTGCCAGCAGCCAAAAGGGGGCCGCTTTCTTT
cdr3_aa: CASSQKGAAFF

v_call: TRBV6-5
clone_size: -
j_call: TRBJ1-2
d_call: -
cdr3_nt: TGTGCCAGCACCTTACAGGGTGGTGATGGCTACACCTTC
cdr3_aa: CASTLQGGDGYTF

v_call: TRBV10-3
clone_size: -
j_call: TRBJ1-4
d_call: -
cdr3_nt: TGTGCCATCAGTGGGGGGCCGGAAGCAACTAATGAAAAACTGTTTTTT
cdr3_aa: CAISGGPEATNEKLFF

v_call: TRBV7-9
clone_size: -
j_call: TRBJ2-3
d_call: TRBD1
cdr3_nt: TGTGCCAGCAGCTTAGCTGGGACAGGTAGCACAGATACGCAGTATTTT
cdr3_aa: CASSLAGTGSTDTQYF

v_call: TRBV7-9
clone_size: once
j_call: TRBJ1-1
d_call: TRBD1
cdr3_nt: TGTGCCAGCAGCTTAGCCGTTGTAGGGACAGGGGGCGGTAACACTGAAGCTTTCTTT
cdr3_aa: CASSLAVVGTGGGNTEAFF

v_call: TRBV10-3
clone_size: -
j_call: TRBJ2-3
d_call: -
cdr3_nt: TGTGCCATCAGTGAGTCGCGGCGCGCTAGCACAGATACGCAGTATTTT
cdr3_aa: CAISESRRASTDTQYF

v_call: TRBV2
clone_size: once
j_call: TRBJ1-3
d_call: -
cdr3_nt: TGTGCCAGCAGTGATTCGGGAAAGAACACCATATATTTT
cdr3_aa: CASSDSGKNTIYF

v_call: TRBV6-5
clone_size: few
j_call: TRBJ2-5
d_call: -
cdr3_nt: TGTGCCAGCAGTTACACAGGGACAAGAGAGACCCAGTACTTC
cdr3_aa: CASSYTGTRETQYF

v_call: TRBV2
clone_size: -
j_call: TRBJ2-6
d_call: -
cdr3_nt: TGTGCCAGCAGTGATTGGAGCTCTGGGGCCAACGTCCTGACTTTC
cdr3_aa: CASSDWSSGANVLTF

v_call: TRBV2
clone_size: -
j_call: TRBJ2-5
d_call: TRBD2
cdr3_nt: TGTGCCAGCAGTAGGACTAGCGGGATTTTCCCAGAGACCCAGTACTTC
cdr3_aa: CASSRTSGIFPETQYF

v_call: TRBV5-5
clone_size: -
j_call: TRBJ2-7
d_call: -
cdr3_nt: TGTGCCAGCAGCTTGCAAGGACAGTACGAGCAGTACTTC
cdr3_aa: CASSLQGQYEQYF

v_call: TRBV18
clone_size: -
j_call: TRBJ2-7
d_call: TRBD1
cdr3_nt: TGTGCCAGCTCACCACCGGGGACAGTATCCTACGAGCAGTACTTC
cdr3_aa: CASSPPGTVSYEQYF

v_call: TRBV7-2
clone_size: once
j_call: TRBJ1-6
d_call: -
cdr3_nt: TGTGCCAGCAGCTTAATGGGGGGGAAGAATTCACCCCTCCACTTT
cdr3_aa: CASSLMGGKNSPLHF

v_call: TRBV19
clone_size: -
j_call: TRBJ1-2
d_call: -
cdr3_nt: TGTGCCAGTAGTATAAGGGGGAAGACTCATGGCTACACCTTC
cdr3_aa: CASSIRGKTHGYTF

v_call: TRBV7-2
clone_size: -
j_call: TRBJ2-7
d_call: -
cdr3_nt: TGTGCCAGCAGCCCCATTCGGGGCGGGGCCTACGAGCAGTACTTC
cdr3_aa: CASSPIRGGAYEQYF

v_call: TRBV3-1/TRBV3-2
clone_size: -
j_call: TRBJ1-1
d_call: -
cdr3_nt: TGTGCCAGCAGCCAAGGAGTGGGGGGTGGCGCTGAAGCTTTCTTT
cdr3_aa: CASSQGVGGGAEAFF

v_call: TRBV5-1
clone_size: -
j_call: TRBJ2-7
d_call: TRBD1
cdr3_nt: TGCGCCAGCAGACACGGACAGGGCAGTACCTACGAGCAGTACTTC
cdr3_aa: CASRHGQGSTYEQYF

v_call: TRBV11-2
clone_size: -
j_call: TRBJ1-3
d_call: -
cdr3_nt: TGTGCCAGCAGGCGGTTGGCAAACACCATATATTTT
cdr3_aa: CASRRLANTIYF

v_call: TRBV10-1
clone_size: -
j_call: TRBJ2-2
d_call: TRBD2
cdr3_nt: TGCGCCAGCAGTGAGTCGAGAGGCGGGAGGGGGACCGGGGAGCTGTTTTTT
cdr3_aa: CASSESRGGRGTGELFF

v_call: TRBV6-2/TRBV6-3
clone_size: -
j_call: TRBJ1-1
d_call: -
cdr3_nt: TGTGCCAGCAGTCTTCAGGAGAACACTGAAGCTTTCTTT
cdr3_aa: CASSLQENTEAFF

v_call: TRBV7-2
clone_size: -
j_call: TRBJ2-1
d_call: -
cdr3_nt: TGTGCCAGCAGCCTAAGCGCGAGCTCCTACAATGAGCAGTTCTTC
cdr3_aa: CASSLSASSYNEQFF

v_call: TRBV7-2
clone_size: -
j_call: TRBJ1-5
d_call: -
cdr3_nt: TGTGCCAGCAGCCCATGGGGAGATCAGCCCCAGCATTTT
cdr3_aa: CASSPWGDQPQHF

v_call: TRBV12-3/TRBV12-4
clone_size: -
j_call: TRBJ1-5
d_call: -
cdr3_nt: TGTGCCAGCAGTTGGGGGGGAAATCAGCCCCAGCATTTT
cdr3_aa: CASSWGGNQPQHF

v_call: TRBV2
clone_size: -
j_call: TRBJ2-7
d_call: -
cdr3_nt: TGTGCCAGCAGTGAAGCGCGGACAGCATCCCTCTACGAGCAGTACTTC
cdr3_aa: CASSEARTASLYEQYF

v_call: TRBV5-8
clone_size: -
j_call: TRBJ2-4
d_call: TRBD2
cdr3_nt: TGTGCCAGCAGCCGGGGACTAGCGGGTGCCAAAAACATTCAGTACTTC
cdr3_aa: CASSRGLAGAKNIQYF

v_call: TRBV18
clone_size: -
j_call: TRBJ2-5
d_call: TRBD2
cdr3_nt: TGTGCCAGCAAGTTGGGTGGAGCGGGGCCGTGGGAGACCCAGTACTTC
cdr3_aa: CASKLGGAGPWETQYF

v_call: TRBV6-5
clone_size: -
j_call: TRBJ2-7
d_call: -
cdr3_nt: TGTGCCAGCAGTTACTCGAGGGGGAACGAGCAGTACTTC
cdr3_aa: CASSYSRGNEQYF

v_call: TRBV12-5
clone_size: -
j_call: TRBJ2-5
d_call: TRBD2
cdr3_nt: TGTGCTAGTGGTTCCCCCGGGACTAGCGGAGAGACCCAGTACTTC
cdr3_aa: CASGSPGTSGETQYF

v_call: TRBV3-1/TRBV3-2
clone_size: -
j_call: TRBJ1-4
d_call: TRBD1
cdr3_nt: TGTGCCAGCAGATCCACACAGGGGCCAACTAATGAAAAACTGTTTTTT
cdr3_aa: CASRSTQGPTNEKLFF

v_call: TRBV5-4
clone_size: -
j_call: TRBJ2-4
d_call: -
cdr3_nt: TGTGCCAGCAGCTCCCGAGGCCCGGCCAAAAACATTCAGTACTTC
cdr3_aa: CASSSRGPAKNIQYF

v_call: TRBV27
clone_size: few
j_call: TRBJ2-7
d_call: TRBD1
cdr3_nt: TGTGCCAGCAGTTTAGGGACAGTAGGATACGAGCAGTACTTC
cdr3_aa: CASSLGTVGYEQYF

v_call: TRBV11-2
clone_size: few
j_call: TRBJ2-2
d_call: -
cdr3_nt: TGTGCCAGCAGCTCCAGAGGGGGAGTAACCGGGGAGCTGTTTTTT
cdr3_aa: CASSSRGGVTGELFF

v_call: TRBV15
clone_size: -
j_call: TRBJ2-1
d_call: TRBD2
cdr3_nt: TGTGCCACCAGCAGAACACTAGCGGGAGGGAACTCTGGGGAGCAGTTCTTC
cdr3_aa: CATSRTLAGGNSGEQFF

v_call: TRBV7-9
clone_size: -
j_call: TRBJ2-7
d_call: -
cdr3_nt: TGTGCCAGCAGCTTACTAGTCAGCTCCTACGAGCAGTACTTC
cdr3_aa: CASSLLVSSYEQYF

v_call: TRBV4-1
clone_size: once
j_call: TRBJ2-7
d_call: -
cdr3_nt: TGCGCCAGCAGCCAAGGGACAGACCGGGTAGAGCAGTACTTC
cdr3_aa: CASSQGTDRVEQYF

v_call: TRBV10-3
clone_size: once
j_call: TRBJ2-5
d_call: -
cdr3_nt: TGTGCCATCAGTGATTCGCGGAAGACCCAGTACTTC
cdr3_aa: CAISDSRKTQYF

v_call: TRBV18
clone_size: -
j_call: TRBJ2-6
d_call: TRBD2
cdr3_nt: TGTGCCAGCTCACCCGGGAGGGCCTCTGGGGCCAACGTCCTGACTTTC
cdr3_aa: CASSPGRASGANVLTF

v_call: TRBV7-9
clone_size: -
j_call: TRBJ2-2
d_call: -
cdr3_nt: TGTGCCAGCAGCTTATCTACCGGGGAGCTGTTTTTT
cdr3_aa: CASSLSTGELFF

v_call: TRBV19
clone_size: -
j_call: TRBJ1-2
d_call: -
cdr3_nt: TGTGCCAGTAGTATAGACGGCAGAGAGGCGGGCTACACCTTC
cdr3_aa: CASSIDGREAGYTF

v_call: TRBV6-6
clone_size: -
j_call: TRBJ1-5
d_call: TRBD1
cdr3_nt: TGTGCCAGCAGCCTAGACAGGGACGACCAGCCCCAGCATTTT
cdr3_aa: CASSLDRDDQPQHF

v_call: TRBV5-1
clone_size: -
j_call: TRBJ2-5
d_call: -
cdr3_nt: TGCGCCAGCACCGGAGGAGTAGTTGGTAGGGAGACCCAGTACTTC
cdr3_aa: CASTGGVVGRETQYF

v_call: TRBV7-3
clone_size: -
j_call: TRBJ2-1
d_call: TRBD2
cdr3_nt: TGTGCCAGCAGCTCCACCCCTCCCGGGGGGGCTCCGGATGAGCAGTTCTTC
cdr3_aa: CASSSTPPGGAPDEQFF

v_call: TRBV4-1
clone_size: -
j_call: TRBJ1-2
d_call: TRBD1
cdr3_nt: TGCGCCAGCAGCCGAGGGACAGGCCTCGCTAACTATGGCTACACCTTC
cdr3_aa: CASSRGTGLANYGYTF

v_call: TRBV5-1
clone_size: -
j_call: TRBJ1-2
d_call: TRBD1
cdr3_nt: TGCGCCAGCAGCTTGGGACAGGGGGTTAGTGGCTACACCTTC
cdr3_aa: CASSLGQGVSGYTF

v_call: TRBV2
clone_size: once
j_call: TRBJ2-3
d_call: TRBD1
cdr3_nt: TGTGCCAGCAGTGAAGGGACAGGGGGACTTCGTACGCAGTATTTT
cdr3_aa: CASSEGTGGLRTQYF

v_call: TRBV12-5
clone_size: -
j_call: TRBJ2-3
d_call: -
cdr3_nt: TGTGCTAGTGGTTTGGTAATACTAGGTAACACAGATACGCAGTATTTT
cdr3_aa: CASGLVILGNTDTQYF

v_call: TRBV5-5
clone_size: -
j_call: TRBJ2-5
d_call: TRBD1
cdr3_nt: TGTGCCAGCAGTATAGACAGGGGGAGATCTCAAGAGACCCAGTACTTC
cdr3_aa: CASSIDRGRSQETQYF

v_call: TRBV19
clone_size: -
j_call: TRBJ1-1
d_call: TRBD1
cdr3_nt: TGTGCCAGTATTAAAGGGACAGAGAACACTGAAGCTTTCTTT
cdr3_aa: CASIKGTENTEAFF

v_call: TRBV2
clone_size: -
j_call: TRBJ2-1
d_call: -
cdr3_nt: TGTGCCAGCAGTGAAGTTCAACCGGGTTTAGAATACAATGAGCAGTTCTTC
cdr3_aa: CASSEVQPGLEYNEQFF

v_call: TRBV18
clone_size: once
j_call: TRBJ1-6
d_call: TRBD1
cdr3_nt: TGTGCCAGCTCAAATAACAGGGGGCGTAATTCACCCCTCCACTTT
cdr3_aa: CASSNNRGRNSPLHF

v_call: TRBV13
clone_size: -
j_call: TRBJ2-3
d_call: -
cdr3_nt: TGTGCCAGCGCACAGGGCAGCACAGATACGCAGTATTTT
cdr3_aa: CASAQGSTDTQYF

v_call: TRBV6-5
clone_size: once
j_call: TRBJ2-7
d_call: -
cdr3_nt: TGTGCCAGCAGTCAGGGGGGCTACGAGCAGTACTTC
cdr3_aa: CASSQGGYEQYF

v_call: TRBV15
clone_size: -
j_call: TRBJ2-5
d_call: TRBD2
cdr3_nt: TGTGCCACCAGCAGAGGACGGGGCGGGAGGGCCCAAGAGACCCAGTACTTC
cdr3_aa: CATSRGRGGRAQETQYF

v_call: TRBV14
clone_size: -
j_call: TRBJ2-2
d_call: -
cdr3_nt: TGTGCCAGCGCCTTAGCTAGCGCCGGGGAGCTGTTTTTT
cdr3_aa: CASALASAGELFF

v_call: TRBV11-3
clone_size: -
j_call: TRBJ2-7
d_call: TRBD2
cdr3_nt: TGTGCCAGCAGTAGAGGAGGAAGCGGGGGTACCTACGAGCAGTACTTC
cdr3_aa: CASSRGGSGGTYEQYF

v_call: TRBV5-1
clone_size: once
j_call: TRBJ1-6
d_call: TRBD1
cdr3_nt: TGCGCCAGCAGCCCTACGGGACAGCGATCCAGTTCACCCCTCCACTTT
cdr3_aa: CASSPTGQRSSSPLHF

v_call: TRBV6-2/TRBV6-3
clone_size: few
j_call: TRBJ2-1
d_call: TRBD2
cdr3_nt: TGTGCCAGCAGTTTCCTAGCGGGGTCAACGTTGGATGAGCAGTTCTTC
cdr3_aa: CASSFLAGSTLDEQFF